Reported below is one T cell receptor (beta chain). Its antigen is not known. This entry is derived from a study of CD8 T cells in Susac syndrome. Overall study results and limits: Regarding the TCR sequencing and HLA analysis, the study admitted that a relatively small number of individuals were involved.

The controls, all healthy donors, were matched for age and sex. Random hexamers were used to reverse transcribe the RNA input (about 0.5 to 1 ug). The immunoSEQ assay covered 54 Vbeta and 13 Jbeta segments for CDR3. In TCRdb, the immunoSEQ multiplex PCR reads were re-called with MiXCR into one record per CDR3 protein. Of roughly 80,000 distinct CDR3 sequences in the sample, approximately 94% are singletons; the top ten hold less than 0.3%. The CDR3 has 14 residues. Trimming removed 4 bases at V and 4 bases at J, with 11 bases between. This rearrangement joins TRBV12-3 or TRBV12-4 to TRBJ2-1, with a possible D match to TRBD2 (6 bases). The receptor was isolated from a human donor in good health. Input material: CD8+ T cells from PBMCs. CDR3: CASSYRDSYNEQFF. DNA for the CDR3: TGTGCCAGCAGTTACCGGGACTCGTACAATGAGCAGTTCTTC.